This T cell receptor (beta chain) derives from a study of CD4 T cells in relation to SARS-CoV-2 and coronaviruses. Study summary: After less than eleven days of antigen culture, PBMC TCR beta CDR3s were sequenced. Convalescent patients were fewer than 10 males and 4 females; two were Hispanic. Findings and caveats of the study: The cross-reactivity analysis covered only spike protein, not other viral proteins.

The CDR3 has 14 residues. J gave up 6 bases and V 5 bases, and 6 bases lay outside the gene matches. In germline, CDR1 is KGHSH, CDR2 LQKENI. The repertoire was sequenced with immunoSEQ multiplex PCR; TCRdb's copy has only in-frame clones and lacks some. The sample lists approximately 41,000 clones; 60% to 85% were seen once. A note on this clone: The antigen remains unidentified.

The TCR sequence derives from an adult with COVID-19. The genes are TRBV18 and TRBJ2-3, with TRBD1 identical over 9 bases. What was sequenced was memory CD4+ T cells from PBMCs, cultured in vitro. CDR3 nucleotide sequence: TGTGCCAGCTCAAGCACAGGGGGCGTCGATACGCAGTATTTT. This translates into CASSSTGGVDTQYF.